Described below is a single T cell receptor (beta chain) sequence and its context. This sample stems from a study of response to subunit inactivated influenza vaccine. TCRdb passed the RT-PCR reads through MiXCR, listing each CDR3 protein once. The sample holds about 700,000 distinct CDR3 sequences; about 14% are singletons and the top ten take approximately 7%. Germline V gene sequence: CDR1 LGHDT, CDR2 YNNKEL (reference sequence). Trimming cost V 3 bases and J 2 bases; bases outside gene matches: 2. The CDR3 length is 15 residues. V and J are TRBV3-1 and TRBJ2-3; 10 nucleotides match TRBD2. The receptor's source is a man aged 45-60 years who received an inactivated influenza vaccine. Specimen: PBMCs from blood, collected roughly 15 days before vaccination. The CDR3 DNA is TGTGCCAGCAGCCAGACTAGCGGGCTCACAGATACGCAGTATTTT. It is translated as CASSQTSGLTDTQYF.